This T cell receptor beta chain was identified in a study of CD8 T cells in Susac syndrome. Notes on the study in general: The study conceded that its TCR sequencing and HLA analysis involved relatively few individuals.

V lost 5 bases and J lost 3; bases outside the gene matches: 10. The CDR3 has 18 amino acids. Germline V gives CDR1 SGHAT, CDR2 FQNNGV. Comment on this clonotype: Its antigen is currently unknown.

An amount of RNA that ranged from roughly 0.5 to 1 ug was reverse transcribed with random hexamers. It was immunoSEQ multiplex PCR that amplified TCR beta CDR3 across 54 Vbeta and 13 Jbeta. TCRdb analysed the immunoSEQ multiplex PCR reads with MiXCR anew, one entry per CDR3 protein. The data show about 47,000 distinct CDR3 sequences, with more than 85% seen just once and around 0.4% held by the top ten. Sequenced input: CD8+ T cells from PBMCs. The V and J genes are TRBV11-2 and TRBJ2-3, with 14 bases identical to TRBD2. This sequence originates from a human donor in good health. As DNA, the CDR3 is TGTGCCAGCAGCCGCGGACTAGCGGGAGGCGGTCCGACAGATACGCAGTATTTT. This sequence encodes CASSRGLAGGGPTDTQYF.